Below, 15 T cell receptor beta chains from the same sample are listed, as sequenced in a study of CD8 T cells in Susac syndrome. The RNA, about 0.5 to 1 ug, was put through reverse transcription using random hexamers. From the immunoSEQ multiplex PCR reads, TCRdb called clonotypes with MiXCR, one entry per CDR3 protein. The sample carries a few hundred thousand distinct CDR3 sequences, nearly 97% recorded once. The sequencing sample was made of CD4+ T cells from PBMCs. These TCRs come from a human donor with multiple sclerosis.

This CDR3 is CSVEPRDGYTF. The DNA for the CDR3 is TGCAGCGTTGAACCCCGTGATGGCTACACCTTC. The chain combines TRBV29-1 with TRBJ1-2; D call uncertain. CDR3 length: 11 amino acids. Trimming shortened V by 2 bases and J by 6 bases, and 7 bases separated the two germline ends. From germline, CDR1 is SQVTM and CDR2 ANQGSEA.

V and J are TRBV29-1 and TRBJ1-4, with D hard to call. Per germline, CDR1 SQVTM and CDR2 ANQGSEA. The CDR3 is 16 residues long. V lost 8 bases and J lost 0, with 19 bases in between. Here the CDR3 DNA reads TGCAGCTTCAGCTTGGGGATTTCTGCAACTAATGAAAAACTGTTTTTT. Its protein is CSFSLGISATNEKLFF. The full variable domain, with the rest looked up from reference TRBV29-1 and TRBJ1-4, is SAVISQKPSRDICQRGTSLTIQCQVDSQVTMMFWYRQQPGQSLTLIATANQGSEATYESGFVIDKFPISRPNLTFSTLTVSNMSPEDSSIYLCSFSLGISATNEKLFFGSGTQLSVL.

The chain has TRBV20-1 and TRBJ1-1; no reliable D call. This CDR3 comprises 12 residues. Germline CDR1 is DFQATT and CDR2 is SNEGSKA (reference sequence). V shed 0 bases and J shed 5 bases, with 7 bases lying between them. The CDR3 is CSARDEVTEAFF. CDR3 DNA sequence: TGCAGTGCTAGAGACGAGGTTACTGAAGCTTTCTTT.

The chain combines TRBV5-1 with TRBJ1-2; D remains unclear. Trimming took 1 base from V and 1 from J, leaving 11 bases between them. This CDR3 has 15 residues. Germline CDR1 SGHRS, CDR2 YFSETQ. The CDR3 coding sequence is TGCGCCAGCAGCTTGAGATCCAACAGTAACTATGGCTACACCTTC. This codes for CASSLRSNSNYGYTF.

CDR3 region: CASSQGQGRDQYF. DNA for the CDR3: TGTGCCAGCAGCCAAGGACAGGGAAGGGATCAGTACTTC. The chain combines TRBV3-1 with TRBJ2-4, with 7 bases matching TRBD1. J was trimmed by 12 bases and V by 1 base; bases with no gene match: 6. Germline loops: CDR1 LGHDT, CDR2 YNNKEL (reference sequence). The CDR3 runs to 13 residues.

The chain links TRBV29-1 to TRBJ2-5; 7 bases match TRBD2. CDR1 is SQVTM and CDR2 is ANQGSEA in the germline V gene. The junction had 8 bases not matched to a gene; V was cut back by 5 bases and J by 2 bases. This CDR3 contains 14 residues. The CDR3 region is CSVWGGSAQETQYF. The CDR3 nucleotides are TGCAGCGTTTGGGGCGGGAGTGCACAAGAGACCCAGTACTTC.

This chain links TRBV30 with TRBJ2-4; D is perhaps TRBD1 (7 bases). The CDR3 spans 16 residues. Germline assignment: CDR1 GTSNPN and CDR2 SVGIG (reference sequence). V was trimmed by 2 bases and J by 0 bases, leaving 14 bases between them. This CDR3 reads CAWSRGTAIAKNIQYF. CDR3 in DNA: TGTGCCTGGAGTCGCGGGACAGCTATAGCCAAAAACATTCAGTACTTC.

The chain joins TRBV7-3 to TRBJ2-3; D may be TRBD2 (7 bases). The CDR3 runs to 15 residues. The V gene lost 2 bases and the J gene lost 2 bases, with 11 bases spanning the gap. CDR1 SGHTA and CDR2 FQGTGA come from the germline V gene. CDR3 nucleotide sequence: TGTGCCAGCAGCTTACGGGGGGCTACCACAGATACGCAGTATTTT. Encoded protein: CASSLRGATTDTQYF.

The chain links TRBV29-1 to TRBJ1-1; 9 nucleotides line up with TRBD1. The J segment lost 5 bases and the V segment lost 6 bases, leaving 7 bases of the junction unmatched. The germline gives CDR1 SQVTM, CDR2 ANQGSEA. The CDR3 consists of 13 residues. The CDR3 loop is CSVIQGARTEAFF. The DNA for the CDR3 is TGCAGCGTAATACAGGGGGCGCGGACTGAAGCTTTCTTT.

V and J are TRBV18 and TRBJ2-5; 10 bases match TRBD2. Germline V lookup: CDR1 KGHSH, CDR2 LQKENI. The CDR3 is 15 amino acids. V dropped 3 bases and J dropped 5; count of bases not matched to a gene: 6. The CDR3 sequence is CASSPSGRAMETQYF. DNA of the CDR3: TGTGCCAGCTCACCGAGCGGGAGGGCAATGGAGACCCAGTACTTC.

This chain joins TRBV20-1 and TRBJ1-5; possible D gene TRBD1, 5 bases. CDR1 is DFQATT and CDR2 is SNEGSKA in the germline V gene (reference sequence). The length of the CDR3 is 15 residues. The germline V and J ends were trimmed by 2 bases and 3 bases, with 14 bases remaining between them. CDR3 sequence reads: CSARTGQGANQPQHF. In DNA, the CDR3 is TGCAGTGCTAGAACGGGGCAGGGAGCCAATCAGCCCCAGCATTTT.

This chain joins TRBV7-2 and TRBJ2-7; maybe TRBD2 (6 bases). The CDR3 is made up of 18 amino acids. With 2 bases removed from V and 0 bases from J, the gap between germline ends came to 20 bases. From germline, CDR1 is SGHTA and CDR2 FQGNSA. The CDR3 nucleotides are TGTGCCAGCAGCTTAATTGTTCGGCTAGCGAGCAGCTCCTACGAGCAGTACTTC. This sequence encodes CASSLIVRLASSSYEQYF.

CDR3 in DNA: TGTGCCAGTAGTCAGGCGCGGGGCTACGAGCAGTACTTC. This translates into CASSQARGYEQYF. This rearrangement joins TRBV19 to TRBJ2-7; D may be TRBD2 (6 bases). With 5 bases removed from V and 3 bases from J, the gap between germline ends came to 11 bases. The CDR3 is 13 residues long. From germline, CDR1 is LNHDA and CDR2 SQIVND (reference sequence).

CDR3 DNA: TGCAGCGTTAGAGCGGAGAGCTACGAGCAGTACTTC. Encoded protein: CSVRAESYEQYF. This chain joins TRBV29-1 and TRBJ2-7; D perhaps matches TRBD2 (5 bases). Trimming left V 5 bases short and J 3 bases short, with 11 bases between. CDR3 length equals 12 residues. Germline V gene data show CDR1 as SQVTM and CDR2 as ANQGSEA.

V is TRBV24-1 and J is TRBJ2-1; D uncertain. CDR3 length: 14 amino acids. Germline-derived CDR1 and CDR2 are KGHDR and SFDVKD. Trimming pared 4 bases from V and 7 bases from J, leaving 13 bases between. This CDR3 reads CATSDSGLGNEQFF. For the CDR3, the DNA is TGTGCCACCAGTGACTCGGGCCTTGGGAATGAGCAGTTCTTC.